In this sample, the clone carrying this T cell receptor (beta chain) turned up many times. The antigen is unknown. The length of the CDR3 is 17 residues. Per the germline V gene, CDR1 is MGHDK and CDR2 is SYGVNS. J was trimmed by 0 bases and V by 3 bases; bases with no gene match: 10. The entry originates in a study of T-cell reconstitution after alpha-beta-depleted transplantation in children. Study findings and constraints: Among T cells one year after transplant, newly produced cells accounted for most counts and diversity. Several hundred graft clones that had expanded were reportedly the source of alpha-beta T cells about two months after transplant. At day 60, the high TCRbeta diversity found in some patients originated from recipient T cells and thymic progenitors that had survived.

Using unique molecular identifiers, the investigators prepared the TCRbeta library. TCRdb used MiXCR to reprocess the PCR reads, holding one entry per CDR3 protein. This sample has 17,000 or so distinct CDR3 sequences; 9.5% to 15% occur once, and the top ten carry about two thirds. The source is a boy under two years old who had a stem cell transplant for Wiskott-Aldrich syndrome, so the T cells may come from the graft donor. J is TRBJ2-7 and V is TRBV25-1, with 8 bases identical to TRBD1. Source: PBMCs, mostly from graft donor cells, taken 180 days after TCRalphabeta/CD19-depleted stem cell transplant. In DNA form, the CDR3 reads TGTGCCAGCAGTGAGACCCCCGGGACAGGTCGCTCCTACGAGCAGTACTTC. This codes for CASSETPGTGRSYEQYF.